This T cell receptor beta chain was sequenced for a study of type 1 and type 2 diabetes patients. Amplification started from genomic DNA. Multiplex PCR with 30 forward and 13 reverse primers amplified the TCR beta CDR3. TCRdb processed the multiplex PCR reads anew with MiXCR; each CDR3 protein has one entry. The sample shows under 300,000 distinct CDR3 sequences, roughly 44% of them seen only once. The CDR3 spans 12 residues. Germline CDR1 MGHDK, CDR2 SYGVNS. The V and J ends lost 6 bases and 3 bases, in that order; junction bases with no gene match: 1. Source material: peripheral blood mononuclear cells (PBMCs). The chain uses TRBV25-1 and TRBJ1-2, with 7 bases that match TRBD1. The sequence was obtained from a man younger than 35 with type 2 diabetes. The CDR3 nucleotides read TGTGCCAGCAGGACAGGGTACTATGGCTACACCTTC. Amino acid sequence: CASRTGYYGYTF.